This TCR beta chain emerged from a study of T cells in Graves' hyperthyroidism and ophthalmopathy. Study in general: At the time of initial diagnosis and before any treatment, peripheral blood was collected.

Germline CDR1 is ENHRY and CDR2 is SYGVKD. This CDR3 comprises 15 residues. Deletions cut 4 bases from V and 0 bases from J, with 10 bases between. Researchers amplified the TCR beta CDR3 regions from RNA transcripts. TCR CDR3 regions were first amplified by RT-PCR with HTBI primers. TCRdb independently ran MiXCR on the multiplex PCR reads; one entry per CDR3 protein. The data contain over 200,000 distinct CDR3 sequences, just over 14% of them seen just once; the ten biggest clones take up less than 15%. More than 8.5 ml of fresh peripheral blood supplied the PBMCs. This clonotype was counted many times.

This receptor was taken from a woman aged 40 to 50 with Graves' hyperthyroidism that later progressed to Graves' ophthalmopathy. Input material: blood. The chain couples TRBV10-3 to TRBJ1-5; D not certain. DNA of the CDR3: TGTGCCATCAGTGGAGGGCAGACTAGCAATCAGCCCCAGCATTTT. Protein sequence: CAISGGQTSNQPQHF.